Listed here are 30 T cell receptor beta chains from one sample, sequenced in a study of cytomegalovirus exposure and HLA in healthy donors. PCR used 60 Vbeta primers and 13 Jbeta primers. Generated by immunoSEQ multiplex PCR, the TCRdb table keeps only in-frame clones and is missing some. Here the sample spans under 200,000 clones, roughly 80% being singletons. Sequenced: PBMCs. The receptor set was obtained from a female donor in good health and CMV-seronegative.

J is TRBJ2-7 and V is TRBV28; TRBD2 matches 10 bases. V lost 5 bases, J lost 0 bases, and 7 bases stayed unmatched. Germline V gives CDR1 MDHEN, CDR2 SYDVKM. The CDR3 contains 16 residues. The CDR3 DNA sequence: TGTGCCAGCAGTCCCCCGACTAGCGGGCTCTCCTACGAGCAGTACTTC. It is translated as CASSPPTSGLSYEQYF.

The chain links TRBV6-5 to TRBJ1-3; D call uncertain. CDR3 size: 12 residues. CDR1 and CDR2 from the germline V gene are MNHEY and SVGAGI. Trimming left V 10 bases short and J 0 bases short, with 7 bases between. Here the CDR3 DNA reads TGTGCCACCGTAAACTCTGGAAACACCATATATTTT. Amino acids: CATVNSGNTIYF.

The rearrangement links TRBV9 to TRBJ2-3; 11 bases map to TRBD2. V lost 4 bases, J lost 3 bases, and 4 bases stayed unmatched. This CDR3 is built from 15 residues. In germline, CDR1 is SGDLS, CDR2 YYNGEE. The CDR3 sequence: CASSPGTSGTDTQYF. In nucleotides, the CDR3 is TGTGCCAGCAGCCCCGGGACTAGCGGTACAGATACGCAGTATTTT. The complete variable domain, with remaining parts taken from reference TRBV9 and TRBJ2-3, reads DSGVTQTPKHLITATGQRVTLRCSPRSGDLSVYWYQQSLDQGLQFLIQYYNGEERAKGNILERFSAQQFPDLHSELNLSSLELGDSALYFCASSPGTSGTDTQYFGPGTRLTVL.

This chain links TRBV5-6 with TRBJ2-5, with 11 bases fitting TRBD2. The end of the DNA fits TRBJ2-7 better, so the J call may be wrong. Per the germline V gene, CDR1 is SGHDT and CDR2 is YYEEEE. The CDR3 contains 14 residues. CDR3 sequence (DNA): TGTGCCAGCTCGACTAGCGGGGCCCCCTACGAGCAGTACTTC. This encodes CASSTSGAPYEQYF.

CDR3 residues: CASSHNVLTNEKLFF. The CDR3 region has the DNA TGCGCCAGCAGCCATAATGTTCTAACTAATGAAAAACTGTTTTTT. The chain links TRBV4-3 to TRBJ1-4; no definite D call. The CDR3 runs to 15 residues. CDR1 is LGHNA, CDR2 YSLEER, per germline. The ends were cut back, 3 bases at V and 1 base at J, with 9 bases in the middle.

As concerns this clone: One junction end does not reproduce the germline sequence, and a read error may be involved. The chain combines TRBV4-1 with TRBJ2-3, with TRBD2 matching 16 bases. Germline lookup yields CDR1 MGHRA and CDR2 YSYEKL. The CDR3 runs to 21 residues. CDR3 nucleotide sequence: TGCGCCAGCATCCAACACCCGTCCGGGACTAGCGGGGGGGCGTCAGAAGATACGCAGTATTTT. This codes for CASIQHPSGTSGGASEDTQYF.

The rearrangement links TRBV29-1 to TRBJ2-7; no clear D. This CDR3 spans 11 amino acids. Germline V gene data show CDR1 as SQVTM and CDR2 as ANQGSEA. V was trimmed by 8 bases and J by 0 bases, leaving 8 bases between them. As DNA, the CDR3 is TGCAGCTCCGCAGACTCCTACGAGCAGTACTTC. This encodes CSSADSYEQYF.

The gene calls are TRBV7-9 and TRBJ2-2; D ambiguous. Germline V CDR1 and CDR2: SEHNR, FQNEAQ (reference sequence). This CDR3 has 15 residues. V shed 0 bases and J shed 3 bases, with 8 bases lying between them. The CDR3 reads CASSLANGDTGELFF. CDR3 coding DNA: TGTGCCAGCAGCTTAGCGAACGGAGACACCGGGGAGCTGTTTTTT.

The CDR3 spells CASSPLQGANEKLFF. The CDR3 DNA sequence: TGCGCCAGCAGCCCTCTACAGGGAGCTAATGAAAAACTGTTTTTT. The chain carries TRBV5-1 and TRBJ1-4; TRBD1 might be the D (6 bases). CDR3 length: 15 residues. Per the germline V gene, CDR1 is SGHRS and CDR2 is YFSETQ. The V and J ends lost 4 bases and 3 bases respectively, with 13 bases between them.

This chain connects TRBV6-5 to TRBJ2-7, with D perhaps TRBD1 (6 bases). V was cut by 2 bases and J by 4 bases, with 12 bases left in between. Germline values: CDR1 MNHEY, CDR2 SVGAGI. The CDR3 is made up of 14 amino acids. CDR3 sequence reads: CASSYDRLSYEQYF. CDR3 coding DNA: TGTGCCAGCAGTTACGACAGGTTGTCTTACGAGCAGTACTTC.

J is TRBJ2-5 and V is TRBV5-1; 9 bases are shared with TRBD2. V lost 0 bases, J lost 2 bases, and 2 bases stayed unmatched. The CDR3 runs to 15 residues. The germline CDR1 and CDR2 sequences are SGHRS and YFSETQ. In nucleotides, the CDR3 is TGCGCCAGCAGCTTGGGACTAGCGGAGCAAGAGACCCAGTACTTC. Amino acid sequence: CASSLGLAEQETQYF.

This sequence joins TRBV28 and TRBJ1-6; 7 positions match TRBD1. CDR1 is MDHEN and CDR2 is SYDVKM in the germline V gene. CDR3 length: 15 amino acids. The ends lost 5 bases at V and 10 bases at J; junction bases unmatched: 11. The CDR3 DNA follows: TGTGCCAGCAGTCCACCCCTCACAGGGGAATCACCCCTCCACTTT. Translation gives CASSPPLTGESPLHF. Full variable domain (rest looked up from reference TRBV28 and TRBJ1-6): DVKVTQSSRYLVKRTGEKVFLECVQDMDHENMFWYRQDPGLGLRLIYFSYDVKMKEKGDIPEGYSVSREKKERFSLILESASTNQTSMYLCASSPPLTGESPLHFGNGTRLTVT.

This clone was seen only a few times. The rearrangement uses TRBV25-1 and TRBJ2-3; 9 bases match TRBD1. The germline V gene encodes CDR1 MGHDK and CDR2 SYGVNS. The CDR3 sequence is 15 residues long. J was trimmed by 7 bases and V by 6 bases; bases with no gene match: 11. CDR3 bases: TGTGCCAGCAGCCCCGGGACAGGGATCAGGTATACGCAGTATTTT. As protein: CASSPGTGIRYTQYF.

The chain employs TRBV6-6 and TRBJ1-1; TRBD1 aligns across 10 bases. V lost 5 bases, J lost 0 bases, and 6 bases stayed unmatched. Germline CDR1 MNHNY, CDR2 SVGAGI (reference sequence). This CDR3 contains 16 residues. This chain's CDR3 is CASSSRDRGMNTEAFF. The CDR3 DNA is TGTGCCAGCAGTAGCCGGGACAGGGGAATGAACACTGAAGCTTTCTTT.

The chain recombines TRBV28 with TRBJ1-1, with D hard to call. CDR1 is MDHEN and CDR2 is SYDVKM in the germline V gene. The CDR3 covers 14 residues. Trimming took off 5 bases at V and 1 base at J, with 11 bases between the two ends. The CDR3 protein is CASSTRRRNTEAFF. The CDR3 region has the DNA TGTGCCAGCAGTACCAGACGGAGGAACACTGAAGCTTTCTTT.

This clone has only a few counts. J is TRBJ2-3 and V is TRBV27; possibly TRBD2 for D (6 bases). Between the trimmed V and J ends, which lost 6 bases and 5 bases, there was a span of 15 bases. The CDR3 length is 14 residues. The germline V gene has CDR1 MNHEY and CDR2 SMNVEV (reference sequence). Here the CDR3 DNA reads TGTGCCAGCAGACGATTAGCGGTACAAGATACGCAGTATTTT. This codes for CASRRLAVQDTQYF.

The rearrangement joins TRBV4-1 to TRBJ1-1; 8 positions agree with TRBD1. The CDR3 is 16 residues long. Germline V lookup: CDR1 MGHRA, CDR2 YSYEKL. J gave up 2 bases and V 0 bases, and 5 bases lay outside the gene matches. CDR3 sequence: CASSQDGQGPNTEAFF. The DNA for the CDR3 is TGCGCCAGCAGCCAAGATGGACAGGGCCCTAACACTGAAGCTTTCTTT.

CDR3 DNA sequence: TGCGCCAGCAGCCAAGGTCAGCGGGACGCCTCGCTAGGCGAGCAGTACTTC. Its protein product is CASSQGQRDASLGEQYF. This chain joins TRBV4-3 and TRBJ2-7, with TRBD2 identical over 7 bases. The germline V gene has CDR1 LGHNA and CDR2 YSLEER. CDR3 size: 17 residues. Trimming removed 1 base from V and 6 bases from J; junction bases left unmatched: 15.

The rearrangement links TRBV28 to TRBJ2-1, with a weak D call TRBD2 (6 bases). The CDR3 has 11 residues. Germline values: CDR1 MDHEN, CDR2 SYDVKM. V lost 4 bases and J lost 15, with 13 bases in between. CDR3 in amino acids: CASSSRELWFF. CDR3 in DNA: TGTGCCAGCAGTTCACGGGAGTTGTGGTTCTTC.

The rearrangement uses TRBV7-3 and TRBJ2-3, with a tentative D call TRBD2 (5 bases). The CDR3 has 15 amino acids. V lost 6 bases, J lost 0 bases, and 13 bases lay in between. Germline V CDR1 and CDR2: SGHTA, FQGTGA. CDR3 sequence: CASSSDWKSTDTQYF. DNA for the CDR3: TGTGCCAGCAGTTCGGACTGGAAAAGCACAGATACGCAGTATTTT.

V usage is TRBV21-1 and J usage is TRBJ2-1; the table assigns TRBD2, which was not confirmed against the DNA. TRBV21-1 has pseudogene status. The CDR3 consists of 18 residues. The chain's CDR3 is CASSKGGRREVLRDEQFF. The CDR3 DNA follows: TGTGCCAGCAGCAAAGGGGGGAGGAGGGAGGTATTACGGGATGAGCAGTTCTTC.

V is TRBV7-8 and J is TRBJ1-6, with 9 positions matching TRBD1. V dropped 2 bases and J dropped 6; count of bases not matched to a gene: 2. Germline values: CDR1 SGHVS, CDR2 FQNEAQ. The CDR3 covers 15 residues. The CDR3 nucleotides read TGTGCCAGCAGCTTAAGGGACAGGGCTAATTCACCCCTCCACTTT. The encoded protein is CASSLRDRANSPLHF.

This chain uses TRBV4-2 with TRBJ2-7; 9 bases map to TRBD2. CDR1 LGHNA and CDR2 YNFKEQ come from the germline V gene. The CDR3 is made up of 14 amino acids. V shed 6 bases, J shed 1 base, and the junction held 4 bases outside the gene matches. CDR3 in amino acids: CASRRAGGSYEQYF. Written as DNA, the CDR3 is TGTGCCAGCAGGCGAGCGGGAGGATCCTACGAGCAGTACTTC.

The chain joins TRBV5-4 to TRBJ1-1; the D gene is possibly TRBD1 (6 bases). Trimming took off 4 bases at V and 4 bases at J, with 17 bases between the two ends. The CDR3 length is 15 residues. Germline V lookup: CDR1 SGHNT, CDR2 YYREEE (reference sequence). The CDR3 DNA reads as TGTGCCAGCAGCCCCGGGACAAGAGGAGTCACTGAAGCTTTCTTT. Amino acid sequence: CASSPGTRGVTEAFF.

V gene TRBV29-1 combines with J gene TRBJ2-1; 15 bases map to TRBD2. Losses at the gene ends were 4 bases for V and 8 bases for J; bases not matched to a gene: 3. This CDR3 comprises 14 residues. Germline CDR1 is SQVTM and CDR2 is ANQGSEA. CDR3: CSVGGLAGGYEQFF. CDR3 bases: TGCAGCGTTGGGGGACTAGCGGGAGGTTATGAGCAGTTCTTC.

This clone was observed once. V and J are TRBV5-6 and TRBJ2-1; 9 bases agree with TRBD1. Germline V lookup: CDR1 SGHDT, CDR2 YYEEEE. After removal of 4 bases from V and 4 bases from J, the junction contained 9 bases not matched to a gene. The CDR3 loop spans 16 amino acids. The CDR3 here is CASSQIPGQGYNEQFF. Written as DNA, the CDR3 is TGTGCCAGCAGCCAAATTCCGGGACAGGGATACAATGAGCAGTTCTTC.

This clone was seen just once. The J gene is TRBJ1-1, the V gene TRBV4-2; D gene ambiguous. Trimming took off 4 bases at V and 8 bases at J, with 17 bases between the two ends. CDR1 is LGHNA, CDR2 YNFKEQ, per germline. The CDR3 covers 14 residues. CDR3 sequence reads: CASSRERQSREAFF. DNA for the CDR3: TGTGCCAGCAGCCGGGAGAGGCAGTCGAGGGAAGCTTTCTTT.

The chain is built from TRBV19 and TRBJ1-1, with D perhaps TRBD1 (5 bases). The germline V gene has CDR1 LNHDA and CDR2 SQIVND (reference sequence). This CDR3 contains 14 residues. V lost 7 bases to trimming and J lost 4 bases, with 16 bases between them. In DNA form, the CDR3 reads TGTGCCAGTAATTGGGGCAGGGCGCGCACTGAAGCTTTCTTT. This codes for CASNWGRARTEAFF.

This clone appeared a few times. The CDR3 DNA follows: TGTGCCAGCAGCTTAGATGCGGGCAATGAGCAGTTCTTC. Protein sequence: CASSLDAGNEQFF. The chain has TRBV7-9 and TRBJ2-1; D possibly corresponds to TRBD2 (5 bases). This CDR3 comprises 13 residues. The ends were cut back, 1 base at V and 6 bases at J, with 7 bases in the middle. Germline CDR1 and CDR2: SEHNR and FQNEAQ (reference sequence).

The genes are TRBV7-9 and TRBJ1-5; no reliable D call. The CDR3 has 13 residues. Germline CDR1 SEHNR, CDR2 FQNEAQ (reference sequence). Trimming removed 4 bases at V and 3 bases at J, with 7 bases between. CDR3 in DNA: TGTGCCAGCAGCTACACAGACAATCAGCCCCAGCATTTT. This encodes CASSYTDNQPQHF.